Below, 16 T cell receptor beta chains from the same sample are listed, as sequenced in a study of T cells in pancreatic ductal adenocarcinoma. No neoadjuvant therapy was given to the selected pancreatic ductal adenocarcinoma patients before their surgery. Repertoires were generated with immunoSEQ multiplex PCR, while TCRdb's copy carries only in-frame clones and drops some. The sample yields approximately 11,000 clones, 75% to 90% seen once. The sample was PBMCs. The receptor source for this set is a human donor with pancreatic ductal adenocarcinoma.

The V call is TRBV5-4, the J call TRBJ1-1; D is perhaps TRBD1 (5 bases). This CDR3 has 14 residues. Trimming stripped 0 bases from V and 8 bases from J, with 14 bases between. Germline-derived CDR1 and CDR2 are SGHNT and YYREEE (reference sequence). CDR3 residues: CASSLEGPSREAFF. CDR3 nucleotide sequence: TGTGCCAGCAGCTTGGAGGGGCCGAGTCGCGAAGCTTTCTTT.

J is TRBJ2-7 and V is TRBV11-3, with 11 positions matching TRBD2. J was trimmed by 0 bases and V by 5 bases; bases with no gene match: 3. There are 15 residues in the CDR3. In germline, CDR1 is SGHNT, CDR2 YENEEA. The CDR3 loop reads CASSQTSGSSYEQYF. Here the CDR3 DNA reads TGTGCCAGCAGCCAAACTAGCGGGAGCTCCTACGAGCAGTACTTC.

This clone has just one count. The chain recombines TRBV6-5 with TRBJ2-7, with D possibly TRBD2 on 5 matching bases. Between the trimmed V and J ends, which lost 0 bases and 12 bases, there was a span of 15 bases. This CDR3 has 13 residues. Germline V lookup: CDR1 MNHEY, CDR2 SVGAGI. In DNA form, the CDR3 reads TGTGCCAGCAGTTACTCGAGCGTTCGGGGTTTGTACTTC. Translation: CASSYSSVRGLYF.

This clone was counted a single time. The DNA for the CDR3 is TGTGCCAGCAGCCCCCAAATTGGTAGGGGGGCAGAGACCCAGTACTTC. Translated, it gives CASSPQIGRGAETQYF. The chain links TRBV13 to TRBJ2-5; possibly TRBD1 or TRBD2 for D (6 bases each). V was cut by 5 bases and J by 4 bases, with 20 bases left in between. The CDR3 runs 16 residues. Germline CDR1 reads PRHDT; CDR2 reads FYEKMQ (reference sequence).

DNA for the CDR3: TGTGCCAGCAGCCCGGGGACGGACTCCTACGAGCAGTACTTC. As protein: CASSPGTDSYEQYF. V is TRBV9 and J is TRBJ2-7; D is perhaps TRBD1 or TRBD2 (5 bases each). Germline assignment: CDR1 SGDLS and CDR2 YYNGEE. Trimming stripped 4 bases from V and 0 bases from J, with 11 bases between. CDR3 length equals 14 residues.

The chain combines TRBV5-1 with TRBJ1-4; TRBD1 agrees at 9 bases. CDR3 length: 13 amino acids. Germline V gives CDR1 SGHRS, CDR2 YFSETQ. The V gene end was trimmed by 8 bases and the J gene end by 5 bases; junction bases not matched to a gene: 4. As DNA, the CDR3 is TGCGCCAGTCGAGACAGGGGGAATGAAAAACTGTTTTTT. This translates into CASRDRGNEKLFF.

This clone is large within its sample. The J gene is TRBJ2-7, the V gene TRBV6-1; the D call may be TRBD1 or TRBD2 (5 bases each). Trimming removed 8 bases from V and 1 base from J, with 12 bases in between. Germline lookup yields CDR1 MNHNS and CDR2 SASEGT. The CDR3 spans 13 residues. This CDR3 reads CASSREQSYEQYF. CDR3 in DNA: TGTGCCAGCTCCAGGGAGCAATCCTACGAGCAGTACTTC.

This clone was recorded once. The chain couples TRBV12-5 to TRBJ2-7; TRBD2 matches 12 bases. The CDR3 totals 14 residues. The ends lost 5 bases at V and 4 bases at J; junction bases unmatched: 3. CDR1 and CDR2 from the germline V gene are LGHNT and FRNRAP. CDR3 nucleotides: TGTGCTAGTGGTACCGGGACTAGCGGGTACGAGCAGTACTTC. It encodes CASGTGTSGYEQYF.

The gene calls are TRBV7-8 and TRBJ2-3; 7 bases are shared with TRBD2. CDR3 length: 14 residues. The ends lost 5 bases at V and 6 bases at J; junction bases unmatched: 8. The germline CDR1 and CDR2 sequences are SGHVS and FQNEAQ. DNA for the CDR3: TGTGCCAGCAGCATTCCTAGCGGTAGGGATACGCAGTATTTT. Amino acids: CASSIPSGRDTQYF.

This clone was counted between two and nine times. As DNA, the CDR3 is TGTGCCAGCAGTTTGTGGGGGTCCCCTACAGATACGCAGTATTTT. It yields the protein CASSLWGSPTDTQYF. The J gene is TRBJ2-3, the V gene TRBV27, with D perhaps matching TRBD1 or TRBD2 (5 bases each). Germline V gene data show CDR1 as MNHEY and CDR2 as SMNVEV (reference sequence). The CDR3 has 15 amino acids. V lost 3 bases to trimming and J lost 3 bases, with 13 bases between them.

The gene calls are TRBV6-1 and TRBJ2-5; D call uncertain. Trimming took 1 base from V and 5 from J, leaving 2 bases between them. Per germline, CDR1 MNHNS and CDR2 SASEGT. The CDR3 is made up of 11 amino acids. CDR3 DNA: TGTGCCAGCAGTGAAGAGGAGACCCAGTACTTC. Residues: CASSEEETQYF.

CDR3 nucleotides: TGTGCCACCAGCAGAGACTTTTCCACCGGGGAGCTGTTTTTT. It translates to CATSRDFSTGELFF. The rearrangement uses TRBV15 and TRBJ2-2; D unresolved. Trimming stripped 0 bases from V and 4 bases from J, with 6 bases between. The CDR3 has 14 residues. The V gene's germline CDR1 is LNHNV and CDR2 YYDKDF (reference sequence).

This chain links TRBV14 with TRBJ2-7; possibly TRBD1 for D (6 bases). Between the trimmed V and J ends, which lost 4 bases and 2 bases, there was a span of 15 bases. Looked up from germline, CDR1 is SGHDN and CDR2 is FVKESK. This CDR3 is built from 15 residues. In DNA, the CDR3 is TGTGCCAGCAGCCGAAGACAGGATTTCCCCTACGAGCAGTACTTC. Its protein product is CASSRRQDFPYEQYF.

The CDR3 loop reads CASSDTGEGRYGYTF. The CDR3 DNA sequence: TGTGCCAGCAGTGATACCGGGGAAGGGAGGTACGGCTACACCTTC. The V gene is TRBV6-1, the J gene TRBJ1-2; no definite D call. Trimming took off 3 bases at V and 8 bases at J, with 19 bases between the two ends. Germline V gene sequence: CDR1 MNHNS, CDR2 SASEGT. The CDR3 has 15 residues.

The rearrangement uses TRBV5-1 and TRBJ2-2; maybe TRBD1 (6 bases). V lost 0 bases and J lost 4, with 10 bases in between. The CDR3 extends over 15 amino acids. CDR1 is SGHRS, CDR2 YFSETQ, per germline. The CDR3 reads CASSLDGTTTGELFF. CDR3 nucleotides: TGCGCCAGCAGCTTGGATGGGACAACCACCGGGGAGCTGTTTTTT.

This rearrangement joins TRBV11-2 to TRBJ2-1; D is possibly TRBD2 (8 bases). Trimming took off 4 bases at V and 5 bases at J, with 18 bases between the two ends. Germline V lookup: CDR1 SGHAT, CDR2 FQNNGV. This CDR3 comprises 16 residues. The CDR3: CASSSRGRGANNEQFF. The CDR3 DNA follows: TGTGCCAGCAGCTCTAGGGGGCGGGGGGCCAACAATGAGCAGTTCTTC.